What follows is one TCR beta chain and its context. The assay was immunoSEQ multiplex PCR, and TCRdb's table has in-frame clones only and misses some. The data contain some 150,000 clones, 75% to 95% of them singletons. This specimen comes from a study of control samples from healthy donors and cancer patients. Sequenced material: blood. The TCR sequence derives from a man aged 25 to 40 in good health.

CDR3 protein: CASALAGGLDTQYF. The CDR3, as DNA: TGTGCCAGCGCATTAGCGGGGGGGCTTGATACGCAGTATTTT. The chain carries TRBV11-3 and TRBJ2-3; the match to TRBD2 covers 11 bases. V lost 8 bases and J lost 6; bases outside the gene matches: 7. The germline V gene has CDR1 SGHNT and CDR2 YENEEA. This CDR3 comprises 14 residues.